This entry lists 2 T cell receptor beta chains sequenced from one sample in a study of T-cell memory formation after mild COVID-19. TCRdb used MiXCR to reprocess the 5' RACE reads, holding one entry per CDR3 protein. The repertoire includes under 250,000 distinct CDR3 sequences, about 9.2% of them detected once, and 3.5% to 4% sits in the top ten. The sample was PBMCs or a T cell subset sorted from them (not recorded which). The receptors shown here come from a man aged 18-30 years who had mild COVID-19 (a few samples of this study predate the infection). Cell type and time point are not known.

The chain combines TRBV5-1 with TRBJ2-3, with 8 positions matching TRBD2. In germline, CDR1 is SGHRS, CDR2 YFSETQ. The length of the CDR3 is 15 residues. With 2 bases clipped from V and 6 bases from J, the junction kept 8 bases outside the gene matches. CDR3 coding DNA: TGCGCCAGCAGCTTTACGGGGGGGCCAGAGGATACGCAGTATTTT. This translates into CASSFTGGPEDTQYF.

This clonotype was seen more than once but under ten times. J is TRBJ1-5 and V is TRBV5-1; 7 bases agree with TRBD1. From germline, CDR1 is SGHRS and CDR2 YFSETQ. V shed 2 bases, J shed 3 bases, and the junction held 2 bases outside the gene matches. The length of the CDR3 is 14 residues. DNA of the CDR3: TGCGCCAGCAGCTTCGGGACAGACAATCAGCCCCAGCATTTT. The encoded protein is CASSFGTDNQPQHF.